These T cell receptor beta chains were read from a single sample in a study of T cell responses to AZD1222 COVID-19 vaccine. This table comes from immunoSEQ multiplex PCR, and its TCRdb copy is limited to in-frame clones, with some not included. There are 80,000 to 100,000 clones in the sample; 70% to 90% occur only once, and 5% lies in the top ten. Source: peripheral blood, taken 28 days after the second AZD1222 dose. The origin of the receptors is an adult who received the AZD1222 COVID-19 vaccine. The conserved cysteine and the conserved F or W are not part of the CDR3 here. D genes are given only for firm matches.

V: TRBV6-5; D: .; J: TRBJ1-1; CDR3: ASCPQRANTEAF
V: TRBV30; D: TRBD1; J: TRBJ1-5; CDR3: AWRGQDRVNQPQH
V: TRBV7-9; D: .; J: TRBJ2-2; CDR3: ASSFVLGELF
V: TRBV2; D: TRBD1; J: TRBJ2-2; CDR3: ASSGQGPGELF
V: TRBV5-1; D: .; J: TRBJ1-4; CDR3: ASSDGQLNEKLF
V: TRBV6-5; D: TRBD2; J: TRBJ2-1; CDR3: ASKLAGGNEQF
V: TRBV3-1/TRBV3-2; D: .; J: TRBJ2-1; CDR3: ASSQDLGSYNEQF
V: TRBV19; D: TRBD1; J: TRBJ1-2; CDR3: ASMGGQNTPDNYGYT
V: TRBV18; D: TRBD1; J: TRBJ1-1; CDR3: ASSTGMNTEAF
V: TRBV5-1; D: .; J: TRBJ2-5; CDR3: ASSLKGTLQQETQY
V: TRBV6-5; D: .; J: TRBJ1-1; CDR3: ASSYERKAEAF
V: TRBV6-5; D: TRBD2; J: TRBJ2-1; CDR3: ASSRLAGNYNEQF
V: TRBV3-1/TRBV3-2; D: .; J: TRBJ1-4; CDR3: ASSQVSYSGDEKLF
V: TRBV19; D: .; J: TRBJ1-1; CDR3: ASSMYWDTEAF
V: TRBV10-2; D: .; J: TRBJ2-2; CDR3: ASSEAFGGPGTGELF
V: TRBV12-3/TRBV12-4; D: .; J: TRBJ1-1; CDR3: ASSLGREAF
V: TRBV4-1; D: .; J: TRBJ1-2; CDR3: ASSQGDRTIGYT
V: TRBV18; D: .; J: TRBJ1-3; CDR3: ASSLSAGSAGNTIY